These 17 T cell receptor beta chains share one sample of origin, sequenced in a study of blood T cells in healthy people across ages. Through a sample-barcoded 5' primer and a J-beta primer mix, a second PCR was run for roughly 6 to 12 cycles. TCRdb re-called the 5' RACE reads with MiXCR, one entry per CDR3 protein. The data hold over 1,500,000 distinct CDR3 sequences, with about two fifths observed a single time. Material: blood. The receptors stem from a human donor in good health.

The chain has TRBV12-3 or TRBV12-4 and TRBJ2-7; 9 bases align to TRBD2. Germline trimming cut 5 bases from V and 2 bases from J; bases unmatched to any gene: 4. The CDR3 has 14 amino acids. CDR3: CASSPGLAPYEQYF. CDR3 coding DNA: TGTGCCAGCAGTCCGGGACTAGCCCCCTACGAGCAGTACTTC.

The chain recombines TRBV30 with TRBJ2-5; 12 nucleotides align to TRBD2. The CDR3 has 13 residues. The junction had 5 bases not matched to a gene; V was cut back by 7 bases and J by 5 bases. Germline V gene data show CDR1 as GTSNPN and CDR2 as SVGIG (reference sequence). The CDR3 DNA follows: TGTGCCTCAAAGACTAGCGGGGGTGAGACCCAGTACTTC. As protein: CASKTSGGETQYF.

This clonotype occurred a few times. CDR3 sequence (DNA): TGCAGTGCTAGAGAAGCAGGGCGGAACACTGAAGCTTTCTTT. Translation: CSAREAGRNTEAFF. The chain uses TRBV20-1 and TRBJ1-1, with TRBD1 as a possible D gene (5 bases). Trimming took 0 bases from V and 1 from J, leaving 9 bases between them. The CDR3 totals 14 residues. In germline, CDR1 is DFQATT, CDR2 SNEGSKA (reference sequence).

This chain joins TRBV7-9 and TRBJ1-1, with 9 bases fitting TRBD1. The germline gives CDR1 SEHNR, CDR2 FQNEAQ (reference sequence). The CDR3 has 14 residues. V shed 6 bases and J 6 bases; nucleotides not matched to a gene: 8. The chain's CDR3 is CASSHRGLGAEAFF. The CDR3 coding sequence is TGTGCCAGCAGTCACAGGGGGCTCGGGGCTGAAGCTTTCTTT.

This chain connects TRBV14 to TRBJ1-4; D gene uncertain. Trimming stripped 1 base from V and 8 bases from J, with 11 bases between. The CDR3 is made up of 14 amino acids. Germline values: CDR1 SGHDN, CDR2 FVKESK. CDR3 in amino acids: CASSQVGIGEKLFF. CDR3 nucleotide sequence: TGTGCCAGCAGCCAAGTAGGGATAGGCGAAAAACTGTTTTTT.

V usage is TRBV30 and J usage is TRBJ2-5, with TRBD1 identical over 7 bases. CDR3 length: 13 residues. Losses at the gene ends were 5 bases for V and 5 bases for J; bases not matched to a gene: 8. Germline V gene sequence: CDR1 GTSNPN, CDR2 SVGIG (reference sequence). CDR3 nucleotide sequence: TGTGCCTGGGGAAGAGGGGGCCCGGAGACCCAGTACTTC. Amino acid sequence: CAWGRGGPETQYF.

This sequence joins TRBV20-1 and TRBJ1-1, with a possible D match to TRBD1 (5 bases). Deletions cut 0 bases from V and 10 bases from J, with 21 bases between. The CDR3 runs to 15 residues. CDR1 is DFQATT, CDR2 SNEGSKA, per germline (reference sequence). The CDR3 DNA reads as TGCAGTGCTAGAGATCCTCAGGGTGATTCAATTGGAGCTTTCTTT. Its protein is CSARDPQGDSIGAFF.

This clonotype turned up a few times. This chain joins TRBV11-2 and TRBJ2-5, with 7 bases matching TRBD1. J was trimmed by 0 bases and V by 1 base; bases with no gene match: 2. The CDR3 sequence is 15 residues long. Germline V gene lookup returns CDR1 SGHAT and CDR2 FQNNGV. The CDR3 sequence is CASSLGGQHQETQYF. The CDR3 DNA reads as TGTGCCAGCAGCTTAGGGGGACAGCACCAAGAGACCCAGTACTTC.

The genes are TRBV27 and TRBJ2-7; tentatively, D is TRBD1 or TRBD2 (6 bases each). The CDR3 runs to 17 residues. V was shortened by 3 bases and J by 2 bases, with 20 bases between the two germline ends. CDR1 is MNHEY and CDR2 is SMNVEV in the germline V gene (reference sequence). This CDR3 reads CASSFSGGEHLTYEQYF. Written as DNA, the CDR3 is TGTGCCAGCAGTTTTTCCGGGGGCGAGCACCTAACCTACGAGCAGTACTTC.

The V gene is TRBV7-2, the J gene TRBJ2-1, with TRBD2 matching over 10 bases. The CDR3 sequence is 13 residues long. V was clipped by 3 bases and J by 8 bases; unmatched bases: 1. Germline CDR1 reads SGHTA; CDR2 reads FQGNSA. CDR3 sequence: CASSFGLADEQFF. The CDR3 nucleotides read TGTGCCAGCAGCTTTGGACTAGCGGATGAGCAGTTCTTC.

V and J are TRBV5-1 and TRBJ1-2, with D possibly matching TRBD1 (6 bases). The CDR3 has 16 residues. Per germline, CDR1 SGHRS and CDR2 YFSETQ. V was shortened by 4 bases and J by 0 bases, with 16 bases between the two germline ends. In nucleotides, the CDR3 is TGCGCCAGCAGCCCACGGACAGCTGGTACTAACTATGGCTACACCTTC. It specifies CASSPRTAGTNYGYTF.

Details on this clonotype: The junction and the germline gene differ at one end; a read error may be behind it. The chain carries TRBV28 and TRBJ2-3; D call uncertain. CDR1 is MDHEN and CDR2 is SYDVKM in the germline V gene. This CDR3 region has 13 residues. CDR3 DNA sequence: TGTGCCGGCAGTTTAGAGATCACAGATACGCAGTATTTT. Translation gives CAGSLEITDTQYF.

The chain has TRBV4-1 and TRBJ2-1; 7 bases map to TRBD1. Unmatched junction bases numbered 4, after V lost 1 base and J lost 4 bases. The CDR3 extends over 15 amino acids. Germline loops: CDR1 MGHRA, CDR2 YSYEKL. Written as DNA, the CDR3 is TGCGCCAGCAGCCAAGTAAGACAGGGATACAATGAGCAGTTCTTC. It encodes CASSQVRQGYNEQFF.

This clonotype was detected a few times. V gene TRBV12-3 or TRBV12-4 combines with J gene TRBJ2-7; no clear D. V was clipped by 7 bases and J by 2 bases, with 12 bases between them. The CDR3 sequence is 13 residues long. The CDR3 DNA follows: TGTGCCAGCAAAGGTGACCAAGCCTACGAGCAGTACTTC. Protein sequence: CASKGDQAYEQYF.

This clonotype was picked up a small number of times. J is TRBJ2-5 and V is TRBV7-2, with 9 bases that match TRBD2. The CDR3 has 15 amino acids. The V gene's germline CDR1 is SGHTA and CDR2 FQGNSA. V shed 2 bases, J shed 5 bases, and the junction held 6 bases outside the gene matches. In DNA form, the CDR3 reads TGTGCCAGCAGCTTATTTGGCGGGGGGGCGGAGACCCAGTACTTC. Translation: CASSLFGGGAETQYF.

This clonotype came up a few times. This sequence joins TRBV18 and TRBJ1-1, with a tentative D call TRBD1 (5 bases). The length of the CDR3 is 15 residues. Trimming took 3 bases from V and 3 from J, leaving 14 bases between them. Germline-derived CDR1 and CDR2 are KGHSH and LQKENI. The CDR3 DNA is TGTGCCAGCTCACCGGGGCAGCTAACCTACACTGAAGCTTTCTTT. This translates into CASSPGQLTYTEAFF.

The chain combines TRBV9 with TRBJ1-2, with a weak D call TRBD1 (5 bases). CDR3 length: 15 residues. CDR1 and CDR2 from the germline V gene are SGDLS and YYNGEE. V shed 4 bases and J shed 4 bases, with 17 bases lying between them. CDR3 region: CASSFQGGAGYGYTF. The DNA for the CDR3 is TGTGCCAGCAGCTTCCAGGGAGGGGCCGGCTATGGCTACACCTTC.